The 32 T cell receptor beta chains given below trace back to one sample, sequenced in a study of blood T cell repertoires in COVID-19. The method was immunoSEQ multiplex PCR; TCRdb's version includes in-frame clones alone and lacks a portion of them. Among a few hundred thousand clones, 88% were seen once, and the ten largest hold over 0.9%. The sequenced material came from PBMCs or T cells enriched from blood (not recorded which). The receptors stem from a woman in her 30s who had been exposed to COVID-19.

J is TRBJ1-2 and V is TRBV10-3; D is undetermined. Germline V CDR1 and CDR2: ENHRY, SYGVKD. V was clipped by 3 bases and J by 7 bases, with 12 bases between them. The length of the CDR3 is 13 residues. The CDR3 sequence is CAISDRGAGGYTF. CDR3 bases: TGTGCCATCAGTGATAGAGGCGCCGGTGGCTACACCTTC.

The V call is TRBV5-1, the J call TRBJ2-1, with 10 bases aligning to TRBD2. V shed 0 bases, J shed 7 bases, and the junction held 10 bases outside the gene matches. The CDR3 sequence is 17 residues long. Germline CDR1 reads SGHRS; CDR2 reads YFSETQ. Here the CDR3 reads CASSLVASGSMVNEQFF. DNA of the CDR3: TGCGCCAGCAGCTTGGTGGCTAGCGGGAGTATGGTGAATGAGCAGTTCTTC.

The V gene is TRBV19, the J gene TRBJ1-4, with 9 bases identical to TRBD1. Germline CDR1 is LNHDA and CDR2 is SQIVND (reference sequence). J gave up 7 bases and V 5 bases, and 5 bases lay outside the gene matches. The CDR3 length is 14 residues. CDR3 residues: CASSVGQGLEKLFF. The CDR3 coding sequence is TGTGCCAGTAGTGTGGGACAGGGACTTGAAAAACTGTTTTTT.

The rearrangement joins TRBV27 to TRBJ2-7; TRBD1 aligns across 7 bases. The CDR3 sequence is 17 residues long. Germline CDR1 is MNHEY and CDR2 is SMNVEV (reference sequence). V lost 10 bases to trimming and J lost 0 bases; unmatched junction nucleotides: 18. The CDR3 DNA follows: TGTGCCACACAAGGGTCGGGACAGATTAACTACTCCTACGAGCAGTACTTC. It specifies CATQGSGQINYSYEQYF.

The CDR3 sequence is CASSQLGLAGADTQYF. CDR3 in DNA: TGTGCCAGCAGCCAACTGGGACTAGCGGGAGCAGATACGCAGTATTTT. The J gene is TRBJ2-3, the V gene TRBV4-2; 14 nucleotides agree with TRBD2. In germline, CDR1 is LGHNA, CDR2 YNFKEQ. Trimming cost V 2 bases and J 4 bases; bases outside gene matches: 2. This CDR3 comprises 16 residues.

This clone was counted once. A junction boundary mismatches the germline segment, possibly from a read error. For the CDR3, the DNA is TGTGCCAGCACTTTAATTTCTTGGGAGGGCGCGAACACCGGGGAGCTGTTTTTT. Amino acid sequence: CASTLISWEGANTGELFF. V gene TRBV27 combines with J gene TRBJ2-2, with 7 bases matching TRBD2. The CDR3 is made up of 18 amino acids. Per germline, CDR1 MNHEY and CDR2 SMNVEV (reference sequence).

The rearrangement joins TRBV28 to TRBJ2-3; D remains ambiguous. The V end lost 6 bases, the J end lost 1 base, and 8 bases lay between the germline ends. Germline-derived CDR1 and CDR2 are MDHEN and SYDVKM. This CDR3 is 13 amino acids long. CDR3 in amino acids: CASRWSGTDTQYF. The CDR3 DNA reads TGTGCCAGCAGATGGAGCGGCACAGATACGCAGTATTTT.

CDR3 sequence: CSASFAREGLNSYNEQFF. In DNA form, the CDR3 reads TGCAGTGCTAGTTTTGCGAGGGAGGGCCTGAACTCCTACAATGAGCAGTTCTTC. The chain joins TRBV20-1 to TRBJ2-1, with 7 bases lining up with TRBD2. The CDR3 covers 18 residues. The germline gives CDR1 DFQATT, CDR2 SNEGSKA (reference sequence). With 3 bases clipped from V and 0 bases from J, the junction kept 14 bases outside the gene matches.

V usage is TRBV5-1 and J usage is TRBJ2-2; D possibly corresponds to TRBD2 (6 bases). Germline lookup yields CDR1 SGHRS and CDR2 YFSETQ. Deletions cut 1 base from V and 0 bases from J, with 10 bases between. The CDR3 length is 16 residues. CDR3 coding DNA: TGCGCCAGCAGCTTGAGTGGCGGGACGAACACCGGGGAGCTGTTTTTT. Translation gives CASSLSGGTNTGELFF.

The J gene is TRBJ2-2, the V gene TRBV9; a possible D gene is TRBD2 (5 bases). V was pared by 1 base and J by 0 bases, with 7 bases between. The CDR3 consists of 15 residues. Germline V gives CDR1 SGDLS, CDR2 YYNGEE. DNA of the CDR3: TGTGCCAGCAGCGTATCGGGGTCGAACACCGGGGAGCTGTTTTTT. It translates to CASSVSGSNTGELFF.

J is TRBJ2-5 and V is TRBV5-1; 7 nucleotides agree with TRBD1. Trimming took 0 bases from V and 1 from J; bases not matched to a gene: 6. This CDR3 region has 16 residues. CDR1 is SGHRS and CDR2 is YFSETQ in the germline V gene. CDR3 bases: TGCGCCAGCAGCTTGGTTCGGACAGGCTCCCAAGAGACCCAGTACTTC. It is translated as CASSLVRTGSQETQYF.

The V gene is TRBV11-2, the J gene TRBJ2-7; 10 positions match TRBD2. The ends lost 5 bases at V and 6 bases at J; junction bases unmatched: 10. This CDR3 region has 15 residues. The germline V gene has CDR1 SGHAT and CDR2 FQNNGV. The CDR3 DNA follows: TGTGCCAGCAGCCCCATGGGGACTAGCGTTACCGAGCAGTACTTC. Translation: CASSPMGTSVTEQYF.

V gene TRBV29-1 combines with J gene TRBJ1-2, with D hard to call. Trimming shortened V by 7 bases and J by 0 bases, and 12 bases separated the two germline ends. The CDR3 has 13 amino acids. The germline CDR1 and CDR2 sequences are SQVTM and ANQGSEA. The CDR3 region is CSGRTATNYGYTF. DNA for the CDR3: TGCAGCGGCCGAACAGCTACTAACTATGGCTACACCTTC.

V is TRBV28 and J is TRBJ1-1; no clear D. Germline CDR1 and CDR2: MDHEN and SYDVKM. The CDR3 sequence is 16 residues long. V lost 4 bases and J lost 3, with 18 bases in between. DNA for the CDR3: TGTGCCAGCAGTTGGAGCCATAGGAGACCAGACACTGAAGCTTTCTTT. It translates to CASSWSHRRPDTEAFF.

The genes are TRBV5-1 and TRBJ2-1; D ambiguous. The CDR3 sequence is 15 residues long. V dropped 5 bases and J dropped 0 bases, with 12 bases sitting between them. Germline V gene data show CDR1 as SGHRS and CDR2 as YFSETQ. CDR3 residues: CASRVEPSSYNEQFF. The DNA for the CDR3 is TGCGCCAGCAGAGTTGAGCCGAGCTCCTACAATGAGCAGTTCTTC.

The V gene is TRBV9, the J gene TRBJ1-1, with TRBD1 matching over 8 bases. Germline V gives CDR1 SGDLS, CDR2 YYNGEE. Trimming removed 0 bases from V and 0 bases from J; junction bases left unmatched: 1. This CDR3 comprises 15 residues. This CDR3 reads CASSVVDRVNTEAFF. The CDR3 coding sequence is TGTGCCAGCAGCGTAGTGGACAGGGTGAACACTGAAGCTTTCTTT.

This clone was detected ten times or more. The V gene is TRBV23-1, the J gene TRBJ2-1; 8 nucleotides align to TRBD2. TRBV23-1 is labeled an ORF, and its function is uncertain. This CDR3 has 13 residues. V dropped 6 bases and J dropped 2; count of bases not matched to a gene: 0. CDR3: CASRLAAYNEQFF. The CDR3 nucleotides read TGCGCCAGCAGACTAGCGGCCTACAATGAGCAGTTCTTC.

V and J are TRBV5-4 and TRBJ1-1; possible D gene TRBD1, 6 bases. The CDR3 is 13 amino acids. V was pared by 4 bases and J by 6 bases, with 13 bases between. Germline CDR1 reads SGHNT; CDR2 reads YYREEE (reference sequence). This CDR3 is CASSPIRQAEAFF. The CDR3, as DNA: TGTGCCAGCAGCCCAATTCGACAGGCTGAAGCTTTCTTT.

This rearrangement joins TRBV5-1 to TRBJ1-1; D unresolved. The length of the CDR3 is 14 residues. Germline V gives CDR1 SGHRS, CDR2 YFSETQ. The V end was cut by 0 bases, the J end by 6 bases, with 12 bases between. The CDR3 loop is CASSLARAGPEAFF. CDR3 bases: TGCGCCAGCAGCTTGGCTCGGGCGGGCCCTGAAGCTTTCTTT.

The rearrangement links TRBV28 to TRBJ2-3, with a possible D match to TRBD2 (7 bases). Per germline, CDR1 MDHEN and CDR2 SYDVKM. The CDR3 is 17 amino acids. Trimming left V 6 bases short and J 5 bases short, with 24 bases between. The CDR3 DNA is TGTGCCAGCAGCAACTCGGCGTACAGGGAGGGCGGAGATACGCAGTATTTT. It is translated as CASSNSAYREGGDTQYF.

The V and J genes are TRBV5-1 and TRBJ1-1; 8 positions agree with TRBD1. The V gene end was trimmed by 0 bases and the J gene end by 1 base; junction bases not matched to a gene: 2. This CDR3 is 15 amino acids long. Germline V gene data show CDR1 as SGHRS and CDR2 as YFSETQ. The CDR3 spells CASSLEGQENTEAFF. The CDR3 region has the DNA TGCGCCAGCAGCTTGGAGGGACAGGAGAACACTGAAGCTTTCTTT.

V usage is TRBV30 and J usage is TRBJ1-1, with TRBD1 as a possible D gene (5 bases). The CDR3 contains 15 residues. CDR1 is GTSNPN, CDR2 SVGIG, per germline (reference sequence). With 2 bases removed from V and 4 bases from J, the gap between germline ends came to 17 bases. CDR3 region: CAWSSRSGFPTEAFF. CDR3 nucleotide sequence: TGTGCCTGGAGTTCCCGCTCAGGGTTTCCCACTGAAGCTTTCTTT.

This chain connects TRBV27 to TRBJ2-7; perhaps TRBD2 as D (6 bases). The CDR3 loop spans 13 amino acids. Germline lookup yields CDR1 MNHEY and CDR2 SMNVEV (reference sequence). The ends were cut back, 5 bases at V and 2 bases at J, with 10 bases in the middle. The CDR3 DNA reads TGTGCCAGCAGTCCGGGACTTCCCTACGAGCAGTACTTC. This gives the protein CASSPGLPYEQYF.

The chain joins TRBV19 to TRBJ2-2, with TRBD1 identical over 9 bases. In germline, CDR1 is LNHDA, CDR2 SQIVND (reference sequence). V shed 6 bases, J shed 3 bases, and the junction held 5 bases outside the gene matches. CDR3 size: 15 residues. The CDR3 spells CASSRQGGYTGELFF. The CDR3 bases are TGTGCCAGTAGCAGACAGGGGGGGTACACCGGGGAGCTGTTTTTT. The full variable domain, with the rest looked up from reference TRBV19 and TRBJ2-2, is DGGITQSPKYLFRKEGQNVTLSCEQNLNHDAMYWYRQDPGQGLRLIYYSQIVNDFQKGDIAEGYSVSREKKESFPLTVTSAQKNPTAFYLCASSRQGGYTGELFFGEGSRLTVL.

V gene TRBV7-8 combines with J gene TRBJ2-2; TRBD1 agrees at 7 bases. Germline-derived CDR1 and CDR2 are SGHVS and FQNEAQ. CDR3 length equals 14 residues. V lost 5 bases, J lost 7 bases, and 7 bases stayed unmatched. The CDR3 nucleotides are TGTGCCAGCAGCGCAGGGACAGTGGACGGGGAGCTGTTTTTT. Its translation: CASSAGTVDGELFF.

The V and J genes are TRBV5-1 and TRBJ1-3; 7 bases are shared with TRBD1. Germline loops: CDR1 SGHRS, CDR2 YFSETQ. The V and J ends lost 0 bases and 0 bases, in that order; junction bases with no gene match: 3. The CDR3 has 16 residues. CDR3 sequence: CASSLATGNSGNTIYF. The CDR3, as DNA: TGCGCCAGCAGCTTGGCGACAGGGAACTCTGGAAACACCATATATTTT.

The rearrangement joins TRBV7-3 to TRBJ1-1; D uncertain. V lost 4 bases to trimming and J lost 1 base, with 7 bases between them. This CDR3 comprises 13 residues. CDR1 SGHTA and CDR2 FQGTGA come from the germline V gene. The CDR3 nucleotides read TGTGCCAGCAGCTCTGCAGAGAACACTGAAGCTTTCTTT. Residues: CASSSAENTEAFF.

This chain connects TRBV30 to TRBJ1-1; a weak D match, TRBD1 (5 bases). The V end was cut by 7 bases, the J end by 1 base, with 13 bases between. The CDR3 length is 13 residues. The germline V gene encodes CDR1 GTSNPN and CDR2 SVGIG (reference sequence). In DNA form, the CDR3 reads TGTGCCTACACGTGGGGCGGGAACACTGAAGCTTTCTTT. Protein sequence: CAYTWGGNTEAFF. Complete variable domain (other parts from reference TRBV30 and TRBJ1-1): SQTIHQWPATLVQPVGSPLSLECTVEGTSNPNLYWYRQAAGRGLQLLFYSVGIGQISSEVPQNLSASRPQDRQFILSSKKLLLSDSGFYLCAYTWGGNTEAFFGQGTRLTVV.

The chain combines TRBV7-9 with TRBJ2-7; perhaps TRBD2 as D (6 bases). This CDR3 spans 15 amino acids. V was trimmed by 5 bases and J by 4 bases, leaving 18 bases between them. Per the germline V gene, CDR1 is SEHNR and CDR2 is FQNEAQ (reference sequence). CDR3 sequence reads: CASSRTGTGGYEQYF. The CDR3 region has the DNA TGTGCCAGCAGCCGTACCGGGACTGGTGGGTACGAGCAGTACTTC.

The rearrangement uses TRBV5-8 and TRBJ2-7; maybe TRBD2 (6 bases). This CDR3 has 12 residues. Germline values: CDR1 SGHTS, CDR2 YDEGEE. The V gene lost 5 bases and the J gene lost 4 bases, with 10 bases spanning the gap. DNA of the CDR3: TGTGCCAGCAGGGCTAGCGTGTACGAGCAGTACTTC. It yields the protein CASRASVYEQYF.

A single count supports this clone. The CDR3 bases are TGTGCCAGCAGCCTCCGTACTGAAGCTTTCTTT. Amino acids: CASSLRTEAFF. The V call is TRBV11-3, the J call TRBJ1-1, with unresolved D. V was shortened by 5 bases and J by 5 bases, with 6 bases between the two germline ends. Germline CDR1 is SGHNT and CDR2 is YENEEA. CDR3 length: 11 amino acids.

This rearrangement joins TRBV24-1 to TRBJ2-1, with D possibly being TRBD1 (5 bases). V was trimmed by 1 base and J by 7 bases, leaving 19 bases between them. CDR1 and CDR2 from the germline V gene are KGHDR and SFDVKD. The CDR3 contains 17 residues. In DNA form, the CDR3 reads TGTGCCACCAGTGATTTTTCCAGGGCGGAGAGAGAGAATGAGCAGTTCTTC. This translates into CATSDFSRAERENEQFF.